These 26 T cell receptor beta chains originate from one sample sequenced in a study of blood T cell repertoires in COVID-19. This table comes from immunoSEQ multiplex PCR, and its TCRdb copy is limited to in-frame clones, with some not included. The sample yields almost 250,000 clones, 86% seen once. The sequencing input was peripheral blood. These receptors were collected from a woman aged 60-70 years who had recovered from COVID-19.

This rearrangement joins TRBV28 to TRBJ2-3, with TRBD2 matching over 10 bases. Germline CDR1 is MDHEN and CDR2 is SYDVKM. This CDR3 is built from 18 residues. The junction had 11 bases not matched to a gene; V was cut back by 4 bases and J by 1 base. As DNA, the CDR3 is TGTGCCAGCAGTTCTCCCGGACTAGCGGATGGGGGCACAGATACGCAGTATTTT. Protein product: CASSSPGLADGGTDTQYF.

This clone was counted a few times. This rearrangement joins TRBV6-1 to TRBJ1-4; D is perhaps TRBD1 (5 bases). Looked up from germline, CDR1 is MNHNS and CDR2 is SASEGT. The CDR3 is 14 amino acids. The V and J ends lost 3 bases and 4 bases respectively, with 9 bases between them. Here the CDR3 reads CASSETAVNEKLFF. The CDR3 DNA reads TGTGCCAGCAGTGAGACAGCTGTTAATGAAAAACTGTTTTTT.

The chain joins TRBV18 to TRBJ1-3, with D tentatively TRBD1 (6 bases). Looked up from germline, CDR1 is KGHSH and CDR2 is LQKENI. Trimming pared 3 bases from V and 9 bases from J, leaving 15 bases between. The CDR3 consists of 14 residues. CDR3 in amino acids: CASSPDRLETTIYF. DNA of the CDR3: TGTGCCAGCTCACCGGACAGACTGGAAACCACCATATATTTT.

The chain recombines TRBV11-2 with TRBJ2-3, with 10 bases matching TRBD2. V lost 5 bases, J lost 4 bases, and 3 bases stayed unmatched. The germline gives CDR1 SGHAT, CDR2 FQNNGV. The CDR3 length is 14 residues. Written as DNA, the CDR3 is TGTGCCAGCAGCCCCGGGACTAGCGCAGATACGCAGTATTTT. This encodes CASSPGTSADTQYF.

This CDR3 reads CSVAPSRRGGEFF. The CDR3, as DNA: TGCAGCGTTGCCCCGTCGAGGCGGGGGGGGGAGTTCTTC. The chain has TRBV29-1 and TRBJ2-1, with 9 bases aligning to TRBD2. J was trimmed by 14 bases and V by 4 bases; bases with no gene match: 12. This CDR3 is built from 13 residues. Germline V gives CDR1 SQVTM, CDR2 ANQGSEA.

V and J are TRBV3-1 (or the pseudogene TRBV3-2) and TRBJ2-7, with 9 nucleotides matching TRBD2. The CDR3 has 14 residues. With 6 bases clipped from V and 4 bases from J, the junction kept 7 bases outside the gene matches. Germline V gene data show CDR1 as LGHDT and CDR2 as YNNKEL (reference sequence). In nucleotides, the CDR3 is TGTGCCAGCAGACCTAGCGGGGCTCTTTACGAGCAGTACTTC. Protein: CASRPSGALYEQYF.

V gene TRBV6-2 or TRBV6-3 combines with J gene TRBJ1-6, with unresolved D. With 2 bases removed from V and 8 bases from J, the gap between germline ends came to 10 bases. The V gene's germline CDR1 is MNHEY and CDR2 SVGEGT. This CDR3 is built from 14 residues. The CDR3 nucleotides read TGTGCCAGCAGTTACGGGCAGGTAGATTCACCCCTCCACTTT. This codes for CASSYGQVDSPLHF.

The CDR3 region has the DNA TGCAGTGCTAGTCCGACTAGCGGGGGGCACGCAGATACGCAGTATTTT. Translating gives CSASPTSGGHADTQYF. This chain links TRBV20-1 with TRBJ2-3, with 13 bases aligning to TRBD2. The germline CDR1 and CDR2 sequences are DFQATT and SNEGSKA (reference sequence). J gave up 4 bases and V 3 bases, and 7 bases lay outside the gene matches. The CDR3 runs to 16 residues.

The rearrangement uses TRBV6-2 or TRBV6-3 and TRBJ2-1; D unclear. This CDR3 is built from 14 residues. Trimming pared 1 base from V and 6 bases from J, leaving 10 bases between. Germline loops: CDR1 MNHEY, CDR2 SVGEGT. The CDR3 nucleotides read TGTGCCAGCAGTTACTGGGCGCCGCCCAATGAGCAGTTCTTC. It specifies CASSYWAPPNEQFF.

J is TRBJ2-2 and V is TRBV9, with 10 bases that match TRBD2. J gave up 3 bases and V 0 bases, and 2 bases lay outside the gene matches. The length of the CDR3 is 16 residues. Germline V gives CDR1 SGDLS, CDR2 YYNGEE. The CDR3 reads CASSVEGLAYTGELFF. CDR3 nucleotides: TGTGCCAGCAGCGTAGAGGGACTAGCGTACACCGGGGAGCTGTTTTTT.

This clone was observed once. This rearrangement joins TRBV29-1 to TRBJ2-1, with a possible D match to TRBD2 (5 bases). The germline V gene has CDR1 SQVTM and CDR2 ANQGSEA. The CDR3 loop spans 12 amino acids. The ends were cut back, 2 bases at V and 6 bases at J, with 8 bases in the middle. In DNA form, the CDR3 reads TGCAGCGTTGAATATGGAGGCAATGAGCAGTTCTTC. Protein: CSVEYGGNEQFF.

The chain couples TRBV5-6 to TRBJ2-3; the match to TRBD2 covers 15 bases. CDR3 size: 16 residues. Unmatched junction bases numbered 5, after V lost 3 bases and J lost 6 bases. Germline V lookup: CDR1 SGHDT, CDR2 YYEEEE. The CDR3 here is CASSWTSGGATDTQYF. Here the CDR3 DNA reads TGTGCCAGCAGCTGGACTAGCGGGGGGGCCACGGATACGCAGTATTTT.

CDR3 region: CASTLTSGNYGYTF. In DNA, the CDR3 is TGTGCCAGCACCCTTACCTCAGGGAACTATGGCTACACCTTC. The chain links TRBV7-9 to TRBJ1-2, with D tentatively TRBD1 (5 bases). Germline V CDR1 and CDR2: SEHNR, FQNEAQ (reference sequence). The CDR3 runs 14 residues. Trimming took off 7 bases at V and 2 bases at J, with 14 bases between the two ends.

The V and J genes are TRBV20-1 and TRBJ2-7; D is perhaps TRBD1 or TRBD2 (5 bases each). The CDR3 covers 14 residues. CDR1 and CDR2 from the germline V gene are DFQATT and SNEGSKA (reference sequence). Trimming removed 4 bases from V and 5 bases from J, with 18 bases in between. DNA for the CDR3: TGCAGTGCTATTGACAGTGGGGTGGAGGACGAGCAGTACTTC. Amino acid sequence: CSAIDSGVEDEQYF.

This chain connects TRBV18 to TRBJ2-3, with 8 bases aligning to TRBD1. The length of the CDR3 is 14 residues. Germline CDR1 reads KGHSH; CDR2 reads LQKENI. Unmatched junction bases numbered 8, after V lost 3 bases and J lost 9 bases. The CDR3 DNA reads TGTGCCAGCTCACCTCCGACAGGGGAGGAGACGCAGTATTTT. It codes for CASSPPTGEETQYF.

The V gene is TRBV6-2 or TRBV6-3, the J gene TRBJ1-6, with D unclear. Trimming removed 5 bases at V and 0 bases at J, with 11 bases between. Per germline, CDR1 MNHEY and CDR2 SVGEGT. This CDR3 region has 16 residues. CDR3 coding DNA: TGTGCCAGCAGTCATCTCGAGGGCTCCTATAATTCACCCCTCCACTTT. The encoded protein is CASSHLEGSYNSPLHF.

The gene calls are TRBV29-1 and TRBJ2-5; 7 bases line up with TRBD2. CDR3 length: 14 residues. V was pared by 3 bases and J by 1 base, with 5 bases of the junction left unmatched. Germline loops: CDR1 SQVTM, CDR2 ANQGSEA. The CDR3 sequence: CSVEGGDLQETQYF. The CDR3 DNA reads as TGCAGCGTTGAGGGAGGGGACCTCCAAGAGACCCAGTACTTC.

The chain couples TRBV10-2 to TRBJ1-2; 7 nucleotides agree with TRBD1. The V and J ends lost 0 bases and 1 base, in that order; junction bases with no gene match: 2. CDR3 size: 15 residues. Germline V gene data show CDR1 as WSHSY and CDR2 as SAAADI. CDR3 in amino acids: CASSESGGSNYGYTF. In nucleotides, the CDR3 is TGCGCCAGCAGTGAGTCAGGGGGCAGTAACTATGGCTACACCTTC.

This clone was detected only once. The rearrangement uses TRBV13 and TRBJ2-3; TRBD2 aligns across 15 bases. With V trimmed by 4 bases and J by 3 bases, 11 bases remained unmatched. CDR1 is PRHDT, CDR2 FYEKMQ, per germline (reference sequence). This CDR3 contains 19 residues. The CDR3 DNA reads TGTGCCAGCAGCTCGAGGACTAGCGGGGGGGCCGGAAGGACAGATACGCAGTATTTT. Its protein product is CASSSRTSGGAGRTDTQYF.

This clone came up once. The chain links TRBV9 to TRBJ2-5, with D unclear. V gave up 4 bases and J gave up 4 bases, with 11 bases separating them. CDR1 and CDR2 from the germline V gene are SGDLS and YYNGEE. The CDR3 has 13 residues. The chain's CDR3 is CASSPPVRETQYF. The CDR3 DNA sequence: TGTGCCAGCAGCCCCCCCGTTCGAGAGACCCAGTACTTC.

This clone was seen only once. DNA for the CDR3: TGTGCCATCAGGCCGGGACAGGGAGTCACCGGGGAGCTGTTTTTT. Translated: CAIRPGQGVTGELFF. V usage is TRBV10-3 and J usage is TRBJ2-2, with 9 bases that match TRBD1. V shed 6 bases and J 4 bases; nucleotides not matched to a gene: 6. This CDR3 is 15 amino acids long. Germline values: CDR1 ENHRY, CDR2 SYGVKD.

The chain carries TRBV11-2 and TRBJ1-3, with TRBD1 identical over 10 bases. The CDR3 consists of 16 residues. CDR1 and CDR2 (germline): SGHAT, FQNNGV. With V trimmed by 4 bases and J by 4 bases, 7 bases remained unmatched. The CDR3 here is CASSWRGQGMGNTIYF. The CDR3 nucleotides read TGTGCCAGCAGCTGGAGGGGACAGGGGATGGGAAACACCATATATTTT.

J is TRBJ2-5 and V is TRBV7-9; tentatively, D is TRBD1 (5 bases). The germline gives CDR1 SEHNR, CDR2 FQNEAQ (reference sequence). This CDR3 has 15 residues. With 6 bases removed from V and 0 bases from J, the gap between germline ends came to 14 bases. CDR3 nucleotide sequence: TGTGCCAGCAGGAAAAGCTTAGGGGACCAAGAGACCCAGTACTTC. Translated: CASRKSLGDQETQYF.

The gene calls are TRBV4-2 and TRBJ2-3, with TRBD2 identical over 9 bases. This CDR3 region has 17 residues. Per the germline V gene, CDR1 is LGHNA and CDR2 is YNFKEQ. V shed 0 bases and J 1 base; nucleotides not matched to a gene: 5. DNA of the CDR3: TGTGCCAGCAGCCAAGATTGGGCGGGGGGGGGCACAGATACGCAGTATTTT. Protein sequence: CASSQDWAGGGTDTQYF.

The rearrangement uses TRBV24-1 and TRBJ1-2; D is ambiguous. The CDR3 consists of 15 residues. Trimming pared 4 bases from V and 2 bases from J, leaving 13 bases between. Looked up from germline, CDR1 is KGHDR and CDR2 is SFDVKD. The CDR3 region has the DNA TGTGCCACCAGTGAGGCCGGAGACTGGAACTATGGCTACACCTTC. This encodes CATSEAGDWNYGYTF.

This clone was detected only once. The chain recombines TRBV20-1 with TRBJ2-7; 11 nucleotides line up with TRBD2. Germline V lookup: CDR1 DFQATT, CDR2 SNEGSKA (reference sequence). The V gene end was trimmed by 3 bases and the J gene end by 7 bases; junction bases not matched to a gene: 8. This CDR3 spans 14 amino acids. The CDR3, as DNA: TGCAGTGCTAGTCGGCTAGCGGGGGGAAATGAGCAGTACTTC. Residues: CSASRLAGGNEQYF.